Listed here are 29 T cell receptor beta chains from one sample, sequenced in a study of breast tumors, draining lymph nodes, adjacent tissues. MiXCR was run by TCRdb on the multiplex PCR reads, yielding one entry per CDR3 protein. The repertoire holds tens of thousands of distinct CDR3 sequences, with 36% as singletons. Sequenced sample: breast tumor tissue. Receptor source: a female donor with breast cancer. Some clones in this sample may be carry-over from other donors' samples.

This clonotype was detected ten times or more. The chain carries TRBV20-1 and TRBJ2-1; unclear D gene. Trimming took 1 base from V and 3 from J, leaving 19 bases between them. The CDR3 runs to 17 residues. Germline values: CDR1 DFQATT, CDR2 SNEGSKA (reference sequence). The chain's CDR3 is CSARGYRWIPLYNEQFF. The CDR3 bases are TGCAGTGCTAGAGGCTACCGCTGGATCCCTCTCTACAATGAGCAGTTCTTC.

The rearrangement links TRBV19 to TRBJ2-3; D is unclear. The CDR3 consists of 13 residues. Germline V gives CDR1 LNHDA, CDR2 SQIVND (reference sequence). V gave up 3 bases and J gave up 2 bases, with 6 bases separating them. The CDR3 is CASSIRFTDTQYF. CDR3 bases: TGTGCCAGTAGTATTCGGTTCACAGATACGCAGTATTTT. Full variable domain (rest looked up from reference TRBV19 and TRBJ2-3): DGGITQSPKYLFRKEGQNVTLSCEQNLNHDAMYWYRQDPGQGLRLIYYSQIVNDFQKGDIAEGYSVSREKKESFPLTVTSAQKNPTAFYLCASSIRFTDTQYFGPGTRLTVL.

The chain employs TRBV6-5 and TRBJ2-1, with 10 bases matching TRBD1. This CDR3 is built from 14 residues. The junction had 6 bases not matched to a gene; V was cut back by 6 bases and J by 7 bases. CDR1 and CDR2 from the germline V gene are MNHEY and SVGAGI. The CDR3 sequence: CASRTGQGLNEQFF. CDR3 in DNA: TGTGCCAGCAGAACGGGACAGGGGTTAAATGAGCAGTTCTTC.

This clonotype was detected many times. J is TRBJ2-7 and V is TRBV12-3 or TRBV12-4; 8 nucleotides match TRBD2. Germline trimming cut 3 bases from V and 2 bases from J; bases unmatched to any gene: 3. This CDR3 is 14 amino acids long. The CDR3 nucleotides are TGTGCCAGCAGTTTTAGCGGGAAAACCTACGAGCAGTACTTC. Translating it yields CASSFSGKTYEQYF.

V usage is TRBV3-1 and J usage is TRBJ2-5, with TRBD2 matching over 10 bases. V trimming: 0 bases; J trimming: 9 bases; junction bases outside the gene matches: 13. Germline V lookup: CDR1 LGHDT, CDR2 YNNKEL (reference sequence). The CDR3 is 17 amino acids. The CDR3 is CASSQDGTSALAGAQYF. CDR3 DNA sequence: TGTGCCAGCAGCCAAGATGGGACTAGCGCCTTAGCTGGGGCCCAGTACTTC.

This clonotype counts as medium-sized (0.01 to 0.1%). Here the CDR3 reads CASSSAGTSGSDEQFF. The CDR3 DNA follows: TGTGCCAGCAGCTCTGCCGGGACTAGCGGGAGCGATGAGCAGTTCTTC. This chain joins TRBV7-8 and TRBJ2-1; 14 positions match TRBD2. Germline values: CDR1 SGHVS, CDR2 FQNEAQ. After removal of 4 bases from V and 8 bases from J, the junction contained 7 bases not matched to a gene. This CDR3 is built from 16 residues.

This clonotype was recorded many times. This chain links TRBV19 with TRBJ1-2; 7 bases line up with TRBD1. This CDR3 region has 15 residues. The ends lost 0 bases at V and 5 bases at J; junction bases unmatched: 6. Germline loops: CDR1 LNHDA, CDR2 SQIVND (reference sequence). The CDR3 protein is CASSIDPRQGYGYTF. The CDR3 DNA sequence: TGTGCCAGTAGTATAGACCCGAGACAGGGATATGGCTACACCTTC.

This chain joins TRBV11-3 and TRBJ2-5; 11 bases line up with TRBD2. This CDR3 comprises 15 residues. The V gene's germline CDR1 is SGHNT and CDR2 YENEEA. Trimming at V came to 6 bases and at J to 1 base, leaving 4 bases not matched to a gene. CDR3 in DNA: TGTGCCAGCAGAGGACTAGCGGGCCTCCAAGAGACCCAGTACTTC. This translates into CASRGLAGLQETQYF.

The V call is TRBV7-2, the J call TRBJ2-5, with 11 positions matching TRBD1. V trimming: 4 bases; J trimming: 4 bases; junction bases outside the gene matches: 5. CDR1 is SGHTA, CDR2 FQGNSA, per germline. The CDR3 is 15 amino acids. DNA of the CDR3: TGTGCCAGCAGCTCGTCCGGGACAGGGGGAGAGACCCAGTACTTC. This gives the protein CASSSSGTGGETQYF.

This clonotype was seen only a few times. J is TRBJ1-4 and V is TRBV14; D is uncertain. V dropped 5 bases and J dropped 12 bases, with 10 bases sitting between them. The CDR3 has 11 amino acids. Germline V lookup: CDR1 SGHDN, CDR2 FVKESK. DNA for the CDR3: TGTGCCAGCAGCAATAAGGGTGAACTGTTTTTT. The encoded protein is CASSNKGELFF.

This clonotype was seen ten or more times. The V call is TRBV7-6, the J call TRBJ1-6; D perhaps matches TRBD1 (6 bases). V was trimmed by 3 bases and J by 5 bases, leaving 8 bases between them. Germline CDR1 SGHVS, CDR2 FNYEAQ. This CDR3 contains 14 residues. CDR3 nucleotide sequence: TGTGCCAGCAGCTTGGACAGAGATAATTCACCCCTCCACTTT. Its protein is CASSLDRDNSPLHF.

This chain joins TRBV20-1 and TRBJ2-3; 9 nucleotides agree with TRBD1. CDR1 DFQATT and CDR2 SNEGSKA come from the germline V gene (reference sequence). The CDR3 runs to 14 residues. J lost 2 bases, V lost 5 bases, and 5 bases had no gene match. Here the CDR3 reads CSALGQGSTDTQYF. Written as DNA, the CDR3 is TGCAGTGCTTTGGGACAGGGTTCCACAGATACGCAGTATTTT.

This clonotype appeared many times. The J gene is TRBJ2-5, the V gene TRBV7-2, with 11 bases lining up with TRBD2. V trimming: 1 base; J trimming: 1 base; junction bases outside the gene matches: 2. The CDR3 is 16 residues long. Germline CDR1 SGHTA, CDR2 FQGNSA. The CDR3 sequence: CASSLGGTSGQETQYF. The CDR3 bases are TGTGCCAGCAGCTTAGGTGGGACTAGCGGCCAAGAGACCCAGTACTTC.

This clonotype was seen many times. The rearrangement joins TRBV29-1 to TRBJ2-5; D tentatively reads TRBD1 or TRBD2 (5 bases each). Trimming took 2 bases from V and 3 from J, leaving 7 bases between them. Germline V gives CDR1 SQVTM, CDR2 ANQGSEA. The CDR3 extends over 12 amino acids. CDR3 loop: CSVERGEETQYF. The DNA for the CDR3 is TGCAGCGTTGAAAGGGGAGAAGAGACCCAGTACTTC.

For the CDR3, the DNA is TGCAGTGCTAGGTCGGGGTTGGAGACCCAGTACTTC. This sequence encodes CSARSGLETQYF. The rearrangement links TRBV20-1 to TRBJ2-5, with a tentative D call TRBD2 (5 bases). The length of the CDR3 is 12 residues. V lost 3 bases, J lost 5 bases, and 10 bases lay in between. Germline lookup yields CDR1 DFQATT and CDR2 SNEGSKA (reference sequence).

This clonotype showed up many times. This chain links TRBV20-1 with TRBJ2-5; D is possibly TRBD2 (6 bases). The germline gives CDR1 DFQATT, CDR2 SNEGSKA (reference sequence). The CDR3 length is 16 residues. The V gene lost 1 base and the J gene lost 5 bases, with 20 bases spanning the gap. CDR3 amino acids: CSARGSEGLTPETQYF. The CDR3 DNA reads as TGCAGTGCTAGAGGATCGGAGGGCCTCACCCCCGAGACCCAGTACTTC.

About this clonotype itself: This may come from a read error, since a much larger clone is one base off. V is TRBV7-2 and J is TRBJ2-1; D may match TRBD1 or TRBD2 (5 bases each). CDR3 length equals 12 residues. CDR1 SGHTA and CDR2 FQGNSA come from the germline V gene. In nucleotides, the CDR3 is TGTGCCTCAGGGAGTATCACTAATGGGCAGTTCTTC. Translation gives CASGSITNGQFF.

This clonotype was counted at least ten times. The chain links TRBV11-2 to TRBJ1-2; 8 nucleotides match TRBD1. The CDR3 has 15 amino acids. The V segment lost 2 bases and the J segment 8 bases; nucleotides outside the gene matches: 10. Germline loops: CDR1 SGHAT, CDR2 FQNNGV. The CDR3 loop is CASSLKGTGLFGYTF. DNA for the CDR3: TGTGCCAGCAGCTTAAAGGGGACAGGTTTGTTCGGCTACACCTTC.

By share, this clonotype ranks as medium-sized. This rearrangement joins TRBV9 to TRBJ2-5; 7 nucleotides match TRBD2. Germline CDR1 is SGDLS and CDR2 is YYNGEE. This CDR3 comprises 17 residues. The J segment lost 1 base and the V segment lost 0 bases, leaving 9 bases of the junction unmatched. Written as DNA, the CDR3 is TGTGCCAGCAGCGTAGTGGGCGCCAGCGGGATCCAAGAGACCCAGTACTTC. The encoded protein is CASSVVGASGIQETQYF.

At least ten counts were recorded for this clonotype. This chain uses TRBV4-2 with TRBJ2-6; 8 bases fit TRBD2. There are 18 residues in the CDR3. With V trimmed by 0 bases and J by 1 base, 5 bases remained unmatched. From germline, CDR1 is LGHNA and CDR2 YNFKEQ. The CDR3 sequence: CASSQDKGGGSGANVLTF. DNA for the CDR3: TGTGCCAGCAGCCAAGATAAAGGCGGGGGGTCTGGGGCCAACGTCCTGACTTTC.

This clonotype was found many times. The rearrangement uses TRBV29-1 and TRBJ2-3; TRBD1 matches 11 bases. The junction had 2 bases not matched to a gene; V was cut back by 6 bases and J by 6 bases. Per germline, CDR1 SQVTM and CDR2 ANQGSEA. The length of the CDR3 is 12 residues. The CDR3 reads CSVGQGGDTQYF. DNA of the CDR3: TGCAGCGTGGGACAGGGGGGGGATACGCAGTATTTT.

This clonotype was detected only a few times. The CDR3, as DNA: TGTGCCATCCTCCCCAATAGCGAGCCCACAGATACGCAGTATTTT. Amino acid sequence: CAILPNSEPTDTQYF. This chain connects TRBV27 to TRBJ2-3; TRBD2 is a possible D gene (5 bases). V lost 10 bases to trimming and J lost 2 bases, with 19 bases between them. This CDR3 contains 15 residues. The V gene's germline CDR1 is MNHEY and CDR2 SMNVEV (reference sequence).

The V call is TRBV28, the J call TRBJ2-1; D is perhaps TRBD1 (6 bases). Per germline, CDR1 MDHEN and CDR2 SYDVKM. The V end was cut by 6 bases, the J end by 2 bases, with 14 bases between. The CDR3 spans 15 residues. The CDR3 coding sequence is TGTGCCAGCAGCCGCACACAGGGTCCCTACAATGAGCAGTTCTTC. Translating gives CASSRTQGPYNEQFF.

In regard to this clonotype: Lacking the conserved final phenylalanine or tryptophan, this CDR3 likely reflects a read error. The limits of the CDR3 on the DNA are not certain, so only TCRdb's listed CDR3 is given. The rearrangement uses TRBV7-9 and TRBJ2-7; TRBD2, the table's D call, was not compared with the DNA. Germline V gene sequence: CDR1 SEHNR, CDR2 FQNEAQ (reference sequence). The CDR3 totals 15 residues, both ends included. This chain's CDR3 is CASSIASGSSYEQHL.

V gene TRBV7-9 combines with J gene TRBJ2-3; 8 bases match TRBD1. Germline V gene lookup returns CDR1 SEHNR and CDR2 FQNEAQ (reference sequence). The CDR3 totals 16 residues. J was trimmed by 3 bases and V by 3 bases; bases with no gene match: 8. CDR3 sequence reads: CASSFPDRGRTDTQYF. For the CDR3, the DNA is TGTGCCAGCAGCTTTCCAGACAGGGGAAGGACAGATACGCAGTATTTT.

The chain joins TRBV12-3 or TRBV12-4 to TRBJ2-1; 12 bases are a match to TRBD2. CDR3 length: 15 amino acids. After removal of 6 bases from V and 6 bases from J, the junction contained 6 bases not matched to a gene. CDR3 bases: TGTGCCAGCAGCCGGGGGACTAGCGGGCTCAATGAGCAGTTCTTC. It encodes CASSRGTSGLNEQFF.

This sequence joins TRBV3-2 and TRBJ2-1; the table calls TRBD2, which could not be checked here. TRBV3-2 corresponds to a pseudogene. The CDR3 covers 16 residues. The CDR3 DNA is TGTGCCAGCAGCCACGGACTAGCGGGAACAGACAATGAGCAGTTCTTC. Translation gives CASSHGLAGTDNEQFF.

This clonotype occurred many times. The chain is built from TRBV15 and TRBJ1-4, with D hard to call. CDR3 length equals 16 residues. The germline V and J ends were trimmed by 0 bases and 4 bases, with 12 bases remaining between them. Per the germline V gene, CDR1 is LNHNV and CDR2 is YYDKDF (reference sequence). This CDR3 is CATSRDLDAGNEKLFF. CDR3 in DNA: TGTGCCACCAGCAGAGATCTCGATGCGGGTAATGAAAAACTGTTTTTT.

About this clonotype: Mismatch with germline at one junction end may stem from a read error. The CDR3 coding sequence is TGCAGTGCGTTAGGAAGGGGCTATGGCCACACCTTC. Amino acid sequence: CSALGRGYGHTF. This rearrangement joins TRBV20-1 to TRBJ1-2; a possible D gene is TRBD1 (5 bases). This CDR3 comprises 12 residues. Germline-derived CDR1 and CDR2 are DFQATT and SNEGSKA (reference sequence).